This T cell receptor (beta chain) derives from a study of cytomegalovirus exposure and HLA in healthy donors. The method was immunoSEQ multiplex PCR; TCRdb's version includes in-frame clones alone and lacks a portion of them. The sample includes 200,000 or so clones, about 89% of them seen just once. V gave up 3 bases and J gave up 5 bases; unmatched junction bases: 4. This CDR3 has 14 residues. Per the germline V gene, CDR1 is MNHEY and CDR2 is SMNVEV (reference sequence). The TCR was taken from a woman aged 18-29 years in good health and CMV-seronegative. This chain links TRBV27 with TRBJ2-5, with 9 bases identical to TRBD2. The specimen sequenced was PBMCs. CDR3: CASSFSGRGETQYF. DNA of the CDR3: TGTGCCAGCAGTTTTAGCGGGAGAGGTGAGACCCAGTACTTC.